One and the same sample provided the 26 T cell receptor beta chains below, sequenced in a study of identical twins. MiXCR, applied by TCRdb to the 5' RACE reads, yields one record per CDR3 protein. Altogether 250,000 or so distinct CDR3 sequences are present, about 8% being singletons, with the ten largest covering 2.5% to 3.5%. These same records also appear under a second study, on yellow fever vaccine responses in identical twins.

The sequencing sample was made of CD8+ T cells sorted from blood. The receptors stem from a woman in her late teens or twenties in good health.

This clonotype was seen repeatedly, ten times or more. The genes are TRBV5-5 and TRBJ2-2, with TRBD1 matching 9 bases. The germline V gene has CDR1 SGHKS and CDR2 YYEKEE (reference sequence). Trimming cost V 5 bases and J 6 bases; bases outside gene matches: 11. The CDR3 extends over 16 amino acids. The CDR3 DNA is TGTGCCAGCAGGCCTAGGACAGGGGCCAATTCCGGGGAGCTGTTTTTT. This sequence encodes CASRPRTGANSGELFF.

This clonotype was recorded at least ten times. The CDR3 region is CASSLGQSNEQFF. In DNA, the CDR3 is TGCGCCAGCAGCTTGGGACAGTCCAATGAGCAGTTCTTC. This sequence joins TRBV5-1 and TRBJ2-1, with D possibly being TRBD1 (5 bases). V was trimmed by 0 bases and J by 6 bases, leaving 7 bases between them. This CDR3 is 13 amino acids long. Germline-derived CDR1 and CDR2 are SGHRS and YFSETQ.

This clonotype was seen a handful of times. The V and J genes are TRBV3-1 and TRBJ2-2, with 7 positions matching TRBD1. V gave up 0 bases and J gave up 6 bases; unmatched junction bases: 10. The CDR3 has 17 amino acids. In germline, CDR1 is LGHDT, CDR2 YNNKEL (reference sequence). CDR3 sequence (DNA): TGTGCCAGCAGCCAAGAACAGGGGCCTACTTACGCCGGGGAGCTGTTTTTT. It yields the protein CASSQEQGPTYAGELFF.

The gene calls are TRBV6-2 or TRBV6-3 and TRBJ2-7; TRBD2 agrees at 7 bases. The CDR3 spans 15 residues. From germline, CDR1 is MNHEY and CDR2 SVGEGT. The trim removed 4 bases at V and 2 bases at J, leaving 8 bases unmatched. The DNA for the CDR3 is TGTGCCAGCAGTTGGCCGGGCGGGAGCCCCTACGAGCAGTACTTC. This translates into CASSWPGGSPYEQYF.

At least ten counts were recorded for this clonotype. This chain links TRBV7-2 with TRBJ2-3; 7 nucleotides line up with TRBD2. The CDR3 is 16 residues long. V was pared by 2 bases and J by 5 bases, with 10 bases of the junction left unmatched. Per germline, CDR1 SGHTA and CDR2 FQGNSA. CDR3 sequence reads: CASSLRLADTLDTQYF. CDR3 in DNA: TGTGCCAGCAGCTTAAGACTAGCAGATACGTTAGATACGCAGTATTTT.

This clonotype has more than one count but fewer than ten. The gene calls are TRBV20-1 and TRBJ2-1; D not resolved. V shed 6 bases and J shed 5 bases, with 8 bases lying between them. This CDR3 contains 11 residues. Germline loops: CDR1 DFQATT, CDR2 SNEGSKA (reference sequence). This CDR3 is CSARDNNEQFF. The CDR3 coding sequence is TGCAGTGCCCGCGATAACAATGAGCAGTTCTTC.

The chain couples TRBV28 to TRBJ2-5; D gene unclear. The CDR3 is made up of 15 amino acids. The germline V and J ends were trimmed by 5 bases and 1 base, with 14 bases remaining between them. Looked up from germline, CDR1 is MDHEN and CDR2 is SYDVKM. In DNA, the CDR3 is TGTGCCAGCAGTCCCCACTGGGCCCGCCAAGAGACCCAGTACTTC. Translated: CASSPHWARQETQYF.

This clonotype appeared a few times. The chain has TRBV27 and TRBJ2-1; 8 nucleotides match TRBD1. The CDR3 totals 16 residues. Trimming removed 8 bases from V and 9 bases from J; junction bases left unmatched: 18. Germline V gene lookup returns CDR1 MNHEY and CDR2 SMNVEV (reference sequence). The CDR3 loop is CASRQGAAGTVSEQFF. CDR3 DNA: TGTGCCAGCCGCCAGGGGGCGGCGGGGACGGTGAGTGAGCAGTTCTTC.

The J gene is TRBJ2-3, the V gene TRBV25-1; 12 bases agree with TRBD2. This CDR3 region has 17 residues. With V trimmed by 6 bases and J by 2 bases, 9 bases remained unmatched. Per the germline V gene, CDR1 is MGHDK and CDR2 is SYGVNS. The CDR3 loop reads CASSLVGLAGFTDTQYF. In DNA, the CDR3 is TGTGCCAGCAGCCTCGTAGGACTAGCGGGGTTCACAGATACGCAGTATTTT.

There are a few counts of this clonotype. The rearrangement joins TRBV6-4 to TRBJ1-6; perhaps TRBD1 as D (5 bases). Germline V CDR1 and CDR2: MRHNA, SNTAGT. The CDR3 is made up of 14 amino acids. Trimming removed 2 bases at V and 7 bases at J, with 9 bases between. CDR3 residues: CASSDGQGNSPLHF. The CDR3 DNA sequence: TGTGCCAGCAGTGACGGGCAGGGAAATTCACCCCTCCACTTT.

V gene TRBV7-9 combines with J gene TRBJ2-3, with D unresolved. Trimming removed 7 bases from V and 3 bases from J, with 11 bases in between. The CDR3 loop spans 13 amino acids. The germline gives CDR1 SEHNR, CDR2 FQNEAQ (reference sequence). The DNA for the CDR3 is TGTGCCAGCATCCCTGCGAGTACAGATACGCAGTATTTT. It is translated as CASIPASTDTQYF.

The chain carries TRBV6-1 and TRBJ2-7; TRBD2 is a possible D gene (5 bases). Germline lookup yields CDR1 MNHNS and CDR2 SASEGT. Trimming left V 5 bases short and J 1 base short, with 15 bases between. The CDR3 spans 15 residues. The CDR3 DNA is TGTGCCAGCAGTCGGAGCGGCAGGTCATCCTACGAGCAGTACTTC. The encoded protein is CASSRSGRSSYEQYF.

This clonotype has a count of ten or more. The chain uses TRBV3-1 and TRBJ1-1, with D tentatively TRBD1 (6 bases). This CDR3 is built from 15 residues. Germline V gene data show CDR1 as LGHDT and CDR2 as YNNKEL (reference sequence). The germline V and J ends were trimmed by 4 bases and 0 bases, with 12 bases remaining between them. This CDR3 reads CASSRSWDMNTEAFF. The CDR3 DNA is TGTGCCAGCAGCCGATCCTGGGACATGAACACTGAAGCTTTCTTT.

There are many counts of this clonotype. The CDR3 DNA follows: TGTGCCAGCGGTGGGTTGGGGGGCGCAGGTGATGAAAAACTGTTTTTT. Protein: CASGGLGGAGDEKLFF. The chain uses TRBV7-8 and TRBJ1-4, with D possibly TRBD1 on 6 matching bases. V lost 8 bases, J lost 6 bases, and 22 bases lay in between. There are 16 residues in the CDR3. Looked up from germline, CDR1 is SGHVS and CDR2 is FQNEAQ.

This clonotype was observed a few times. The V and J genes are TRBV29-1 and TRBJ1-2, with D perhaps TRBD1 (5 bases). The V end lost 0 bases, the J end lost 1 base, and 9 bases lay between the germline ends. CDR1 is SQVTM, CDR2 ANQGSEA, per germline. CDR3 size: 14 residues. The CDR3 DNA is TGCAGCGTTGAAGACGGGGGGGATAACTATGGCTACACCTTC. Translation gives CSVEDGGDNYGYTF.

This clonotype was counted a few times. The rearrangement links TRBV11-3 to TRBJ2-3; D not resolved. CDR3 size: 13 residues. Trimming pared 4 bases from V and 0 bases from J, leaving 5 bases between. Germline CDR1 is SGHNT and CDR2 is YENEEA. In DNA, the CDR3 is TGTGCCAGCAGCTCAACTAGCACAGATACGCAGTATTTT. It encodes CASSSTSTDTQYF.

This clonotype was observed a few times. The CDR3 region is CASSLYPGTEQETQYF. The CDR3 nucleotides read TGTGCCAGCAGCCTATACCCCGGGACAGAACAAGAGACCCAGTACTTC. The chain recombines TRBV4-2 with TRBJ2-5, with TRBD1 matching 7 bases. V was pared by 4 bases and J by 2 bases, with 10 bases of the junction left unmatched. This CDR3 region has 16 residues. Germline V gene lookup returns CDR1 LGHNA and CDR2 YNFKEQ.

At least ten counts were recorded for this clonotype. The CDR3 spells CSAWTGTNTEAFF. CDR3 bases: TGCAGCGCGTGGACGGGTACGAACACTGAAGCTTTCTTT. The chain is built from TRBV29-1 and TRBJ1-1, with D uncertain. V was clipped by 7 bases and J by 1 base, with 13 bases between them. CDR3 length equals 13 residues. CDR1 and CDR2 (germline): SQVTM, ANQGSEA.

This clonotype was detected a few times. V and J are TRBV7-2 and TRBJ1-1; D ambiguous. Trimming cost V 2 bases and J 4 bases, with 14 bases left between them. The CDR3 contains 15 residues. Germline CDR1 is SGHTA and CDR2 is FQGNSA. Written as DNA, the CDR3 is TGTGCCAGCAGCTTACTGCCCAGAGACCGCACTGAAGCTTTCTTT. Translation: CASSLLPRDRTEAFF.

This clonotype has a handful of counts. The rearrangement links TRBV6-5 to TRBJ2-2; 11 bases line up with TRBD1. The CDR3 has 16 residues. Germline values: CDR1 MNHEY, CDR2 SVGAGI. V was clipped by 1 base and J by 4 bases; unmatched bases: 2. The CDR3 region is CASSYWDRGTTGELFF. CDR3 DNA sequence: TGTGCCAGCAGTTACTGGGACAGGGGGACCACCGGGGAGCTGTTTTTT.

The chain recombines TRBV20-1 with TRBJ2-7; a possible D gene is TRBD2 (6 bases). Germline lookup yields CDR1 DFQATT and CDR2 SNEGSKA (reference sequence). The CDR3 sequence is 13 residues long. Trimming shortened V by 6 bases and J by 3 bases, and 15 bases separated the two germline ends. This CDR3 is CSAQKMEGYEQYF. CDR3 in DNA: TGCAGTGCACAAAAAATGGAGGGCTACGAGCAGTACTTC.

V is TRBV4-1 and J is TRBJ2-7; 8 positions match TRBD2. The CDR3 runs to 14 residues. The V and J ends lost 5 bases and 2 bases, in that order; junction bases with no gene match: 5. From germline, CDR1 is MGHRA and CDR2 YSYEKL. The CDR3 is CASSSVAGTYEQYF. In DNA form, the CDR3 reads TGCGCCAGCAGCTCTGTAGCGGGAACCTACGAGCAGTACTTC.

CDR3 in DNA: TGTGCCAGCAGCTTAGGTGGACTAGCGGGGTACAATGAGCAGTTCTTC. It yields the protein CASSLGGLAGYNEQFF. The chain joins TRBV7-2 to TRBJ2-1; 12 positions match TRBD2. This CDR3 region has 16 residues. The trim removed 1 base at V and 4 bases at J, leaving 2 bases unmatched. From germline, CDR1 is SGHTA and CDR2 FQGNSA.

In nucleotides, the CDR3 is TGCAGTGCTAGAGATCCAGGGGCGGGAGAATACAATGAGCAGTTCTTC. Its protein product is CSARDPGAGEYNEQFF. The chain has TRBV20-1 and TRBJ2-1, with D possibly TRBD2 on 7 matching bases. The length of the CDR3 is 16 residues. V shed 0 bases and J shed 4 bases, with 16 bases lying between them. The germline CDR1 and CDR2 sequences are DFQATT and SNEGSKA (reference sequence).

DNA of the CDR3: TGTGCCAGCAGCGACCACACAGTGAACACCGGGGAGCTGTTTTTT. This codes for CASSDHTVNTGELFF. The rearrangement uses TRBV7-8 and TRBJ2-2; D ambiguous. In germline, CDR1 is SGHVS, CDR2 FQNEAQ. Between the trimmed V and J ends, which lost 5 bases and 1 base, there was a span of 11 bases. This CDR3 spans 15 amino acids.

There are many counts of this clonotype. The J gene is TRBJ2-1, the V gene TRBV10-2, with D perhaps being TRBD1 or TRBD2 (5 bases each). Germline V gives CDR1 WSHSY, CDR2 SAAADI. Trimming stripped 6 bases from V and 6 bases from J, with 9 bases between. The length of the CDR3 is 12 residues. CDR3 protein: CASRGLANEQFF. The CDR3 DNA reads as TGCGCCAGCAGGGGGCTAGCCAATGAGCAGTTCTTC.